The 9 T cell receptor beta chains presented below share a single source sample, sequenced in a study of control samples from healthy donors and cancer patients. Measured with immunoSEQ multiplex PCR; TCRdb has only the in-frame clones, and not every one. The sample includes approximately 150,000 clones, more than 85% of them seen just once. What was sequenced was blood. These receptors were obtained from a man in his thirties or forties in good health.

The CDR3 sequence: CASSNQGDYGYTF. The CDR3 bases are TGTGCCAGCAGCAACCAGGGAGACTATGGCTACACCTTC. The chain has TRBV7-6 and TRBJ1-2, with D perhaps TRBD1 (5 bases). Germline-derived CDR1 and CDR2 are SGHVS and FNYEAQ. The length of the CDR3 is 13 residues. V lost 5 bases and J 3 bases, leaving 10 bases between the germline ends.

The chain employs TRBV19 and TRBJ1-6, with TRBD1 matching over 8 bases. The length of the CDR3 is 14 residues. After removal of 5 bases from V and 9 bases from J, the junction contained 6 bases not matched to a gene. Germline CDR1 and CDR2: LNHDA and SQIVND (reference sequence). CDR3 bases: TGTGCCAGTAGTGCCAGGGGGCAAGGTTCACCCCTCCACTTT. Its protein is CASSARGQGSPLHF.

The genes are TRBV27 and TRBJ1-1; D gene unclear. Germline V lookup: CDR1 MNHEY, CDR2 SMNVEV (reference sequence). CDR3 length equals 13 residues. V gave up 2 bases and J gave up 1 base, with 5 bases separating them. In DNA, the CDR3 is TGTGCCAGCAGTTTAACAAAGAACACTGAAGCTTTCTTT. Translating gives CASSLTKNTEAFF.

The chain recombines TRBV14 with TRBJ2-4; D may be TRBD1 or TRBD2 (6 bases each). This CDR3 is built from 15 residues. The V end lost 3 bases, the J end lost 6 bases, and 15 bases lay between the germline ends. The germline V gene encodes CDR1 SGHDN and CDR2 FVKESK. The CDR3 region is CASSQLEEGGNIQYF. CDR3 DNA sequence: TGTGCCAGCAGCCAGTTGGAGGAGGGGGGAAACATTCAGTACTTC. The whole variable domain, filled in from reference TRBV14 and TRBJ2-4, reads EAGVTQFPSHSVIEKGQTVTLRCDPISGHDNLYWYRRVMGKEIKFLLHFVKESKQDESGMPNNRFLAERTGGTYSTLKVQPAELEDSGVYFCASSQLEEGGNIQYFGAGTRLSVL.

The CDR3 DNA reads as TGTGCCAGCAGCCTAACACAGGGGATGAACACTGAAGCTTTCTTT. It translates to CASSLTQGMNTEAFF. V gene TRBV7-8 combines with J gene TRBJ1-1; 7 bases match TRBD1. V trimming: 5 bases; J trimming: 0 bases; junction bases outside the gene matches: 6. Germline CDR1 and CDR2: SGHVS and FQNEAQ. This CDR3 contains 15 residues.

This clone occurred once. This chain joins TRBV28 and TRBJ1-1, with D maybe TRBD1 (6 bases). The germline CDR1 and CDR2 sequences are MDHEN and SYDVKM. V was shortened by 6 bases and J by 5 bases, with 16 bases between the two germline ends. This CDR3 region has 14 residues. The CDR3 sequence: CASSLQGGRTEAFF. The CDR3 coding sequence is TGTGCCAGCAGCCTACAGGGTGGTAGGACTGAAGCTTTCTTT.

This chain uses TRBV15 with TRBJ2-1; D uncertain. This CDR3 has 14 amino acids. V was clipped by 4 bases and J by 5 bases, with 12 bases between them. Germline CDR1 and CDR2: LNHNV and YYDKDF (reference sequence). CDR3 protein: CATSNQPRDNEQFF. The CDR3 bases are TGTGCCACCAGCAACCAACCTCGGGACAATGAGCAGTTCTTC.

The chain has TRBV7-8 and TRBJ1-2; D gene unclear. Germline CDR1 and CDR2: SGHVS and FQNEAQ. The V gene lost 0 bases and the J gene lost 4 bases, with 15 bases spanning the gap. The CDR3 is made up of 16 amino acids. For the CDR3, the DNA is TGTGCCAGCAGCTTAGCGCGTTCAGGATGGCCCTATGGCTACACCTTC. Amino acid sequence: CASSLARSGWPYGYTF.

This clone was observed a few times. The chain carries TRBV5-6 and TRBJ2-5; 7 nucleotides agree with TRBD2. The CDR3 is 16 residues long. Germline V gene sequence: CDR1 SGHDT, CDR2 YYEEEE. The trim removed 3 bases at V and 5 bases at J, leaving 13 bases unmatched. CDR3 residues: CASSSPRDYEGETQYF. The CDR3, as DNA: TGTGCCAGCAGCTCTCCTCGGGACTACGAGGGGGAGACCCAGTACTTC.